This T cell receptor (beta chain) was captured by sequencing in a study of immune heterogeneity within non-small cell lung tumors. Multiplex PCR was performed with 32 V and 13 J primers, and it amplified TCR beta CDR3. TCRdb re-analysed the multiplex PCR reads in MiXCR, keeping a single row per CDR3 protein. This table has 3,100 or so distinct CDR3 sequences, roughly a sixth appearing once. Germline loops: CDR1 LGHNA, CDR2 YNFKEQ. V dropped 3 bases and J dropped 2 bases, with 22 bases sitting between them. The CDR3 has 18 amino acids. This clonotype is medium-sized in the sample. With approximately 600 ng used per sample, the template was genomic DNA from bulk tumor. Biopsies that were spaced far apart were taken, several per primary tumor, during surgery. Patients underwent curative surgery for untreated, newly diagnosed non-small cell lung cancer.

The chain joins TRBV4-2 to TRBJ1-2; D is uncertain. This receptor was identified in a man aged 50 to 60 with non-small cell lung cancer. Input material: lung tumor tissue. This CDR3 reads CASSHLPQKLDNNYGYTF. CDR3 DNA sequence: TGTGCCAGCAGCCACCTCCCGCAAAAGCTAGACAACAACTATGGCTACACCTTC.